This passage covers 20 T cell receptor beta chains from one sample sequenced in a study of resident and recirculating memory T cells in vitiligo. Generated by immunoSEQ multiplex PCR, the TCRdb table keeps only in-frame clones and is missing some. The sample consists of 40,000 to 50,000 clones, around 90% of them appearing once. Material for sequencing was blood. The receptors here all came from a male donor with vitiligo.

The rearrangement links TRBV20-1 to TRBJ2-3; tentatively, D is TRBD2 (7 bases). Per germline, CDR1 DFQATT and CDR2 SNEGSKA (reference sequence). The CDR3 totals 11 residues. V was clipped by 6 bases and J by 4 bases, with 8 bases between them. The CDR3 DNA follows: TGCAGTGCGGGGGGGCCAGATACGCAGTATTTT. Its translation: CSAGGPDTQYF.

This chain connects TRBV11-2 to TRBJ2-5; 11 positions agree with TRBD2. The germline gives CDR1 SGHAT, CDR2 FQNNGV. V lost 8 bases to trimming and J lost 2 bases; unmatched junction nucleotides: 7. The CDR3 runs to 15 residues. In nucleotides, the CDR3 is TGTGCCAGCCATCGCGGGACTAGCGGACAAGAGACCCAGTACTTC. Amino acids: CASHRGTSGQETQYF. Full variable domain (remainder filled in from reference TRBV11-2 and TRBJ2-5): EAGVAQSPRYKIIEKRQSVAFWCNPISGHATLYWYQQILGQGPKLLIQFQNNGVVDDSQLPKDRFSAERLKGVDSTLKIQPAKLEDSAVYLCASHRGTSGQETQYFGPGTRLLVL.

V is TRBV7-2 and J is TRBJ1-6; D uncertain. The CDR3 is made up of 15 amino acids. V lost 5 bases to trimming and J lost 12 bases, with 20 bases between them. The V gene's germline CDR1 is SGHTA and CDR2 FQGNSA. CDR3 protein: CASSPSVGSIIPLHF. The CDR3 bases are TGTGCCAGCAGCCCCTCCGTCGGTTCTATCATACCCCTCCACTTT.

The chain combines TRBV4-1 with TRBJ2-2; 7 bases map to TRBD1. V shed 4 bases, J shed 2 bases, and the junction held 7 bases outside the gene matches. Germline values: CDR1 MGHRA, CDR2 YSYEKL. This CDR3 has 16 residues. CDR3 DNA: TGCGCCAGCAGCCGATGGACAGGCATAAACACCGGGGAGCTGTTTTTT. Its protein product is CASSRWTGINTGELFF.

V is TRBV11-2 and J is TRBJ2-3; 7 nucleotides agree with TRBD2. Germline V gives CDR1 SGHAT, CDR2 FQNNGV. This CDR3 has 14 residues. Germline trimming cut 1 base from V and 3 bases from J; bases unmatched to any gene: 1. As DNA, the CDR3 is TGTGCCAGCAGCTTAGGGGGGGGAACAGATACGCAGTATTTT. Translating gives CASSLGGGTDTQYF. The whole variable domain, remainder taken from reference TRBV11-2 and TRBJ2-3, is EAGVAQSPRYKIIEKRQSVAFWCNPISGHATLYWYQQILGQGPKLLIQFQNNGVVDDSQLPKDRFSAERLKGVDSTLKIQPAKLEDSAVYLCASSLGGGTDTQYFGPGTRLTVL.

By sample share, this clone is hyperexpanded. The chain recombines TRBV4-3 with TRBJ1-1; 8 bases match TRBD1. The CDR3 is made up of 17 amino acids. V shed 0 bases, J shed 7 bases, and the junction held 13 bases outside the gene matches. The germline CDR1 and CDR2 sequences are LGHNA and YSLEER. For the CDR3, the DNA is TGCGCCAGCAGCCAAGACTTTTATGGACAGGGTGCCGTTGAAGCTTTCTTT. Amino acid sequence: CASSQDFYGQGAVEAFF.

V gene TRBV6-6 combines with J gene TRBJ2-1, with D perhaps matching TRBD1 (5 bases). V lost 6 bases, J lost 6 bases, and 6 bases lay in between. CDR1 MNHNY and CDR2 SVGAGI come from the germline V gene (reference sequence). The CDR3 loop spans 11 amino acids. This CDR3 is CASRDINEQFF. CDR3 in DNA: TGTGCCAGCAGGGACATCAATGAGCAGTTCTTC.

DNA of the CDR3: TGTGCCAGCAGCGTAGGGGGCCGCGCGAACACCGGGGAGCTGTTTTTT. It translates to CASSVGGRANTGELFF. The gene calls are TRBV9 and TRBJ2-2; tentatively, D is TRBD1 (5 bases). Per germline, CDR1 SGDLS and CDR2 YYNGEE. This CDR3 has 16 residues. V gave up 0 bases and J gave up 0 bases, with 9 bases separating them. The whole variable domain, filled in from reference TRBV9 and TRBJ2-2, reads DSGVTQTPKHLITATGQRVTLRCSPRSGDLSVYWYQQSLDQGLQFLIQYYNGEERAKGNILERFSAQQFPDLHSELNLSSLELGDSALYFCASSVGGRANTGELFFGEGSRLTVL.

V and J are TRBV15 and TRBJ2-1; D uncertain. Per the germline V gene, CDR1 is LNHNV and CDR2 is YYDKDF (reference sequence). The CDR3 consists of 14 residues. The V end lost 1 base, the J end lost 8 bases, and 12 bases lay between the germline ends. CDR3 in amino acids: CATSRGRDFDEQFF. The DNA of the CDR3 is TGTGCCACCAGCAGAGGTCGTGACTTCGATGAGCAGTTCTTC.

The chain couples TRBV23-1 to TRBJ1-5; tentatively, D is TRBD1 (6 bases). TRBV23-1 is an open reading frame, and its role is uncertain. Trimming shortened V by 2 bases and J by 5 bases, and 19 bases separated the two germline ends. This CDR3 contains 17 residues. CDR3 sequence (DNA): TGCGCCAGCAGTCAACCCCTCGGGAGGGGGGGAGATCAGCCCCAGCATTTT. Its translation: CASSQPLGRGGDQPQHF.

In this sample, this clone turned up once. The V and J genes are TRBV11-2 and TRBJ2-7, with D possibly being TRBD2 (6 bases). CDR3 length: 16 residues. Trimming stripped 4 bases from V and 7 bases from J, with 23 bases between. Per germline, CDR1 SGHAT and CDR2 FQNNGV. This CDR3 reads CASSSTQGAGLGEQYF. For the CDR3, the DNA is TGTGCCAGCAGCTCGACTCAGGGTGCGGGGTTGGGGGAGCAGTACTTC.

The chain has TRBV7-2 and TRBJ2-3; 10 bases line up with TRBD2. Germline lookup yields CDR1 SGHTA and CDR2 FQGNSA. J was trimmed by 7 bases and V by 4 bases; bases with no gene match: 11. The CDR3 covers 16 residues. CDR3 nucleotide sequence: TGTGCCAGCAGCTCTTCCGGTAGCGGGGGGTCCTATACGCAGTATTTT. As protein: CASSSSGSGGSYTQYF.

The chain uses TRBV4-2 and TRBJ2-7; the match to TRBD2 covers 10 bases. J gave up 0 bases and V 4 bases, and 6 bases lay outside the gene matches. From germline, CDR1 is LGHNA and CDR2 YNFKEQ. The length of the CDR3 is 16 residues. DNA for the CDR3: TGTGCCAGCAGCCGTACTAGCGGGGACAGCTCCTACGAGCAGTACTTC. This translates into CASSRTSGDSSYEQYF.

The V call is TRBV11-2, the J call TRBJ2-3, with D perhaps matching TRBD1 (6 bases). Germline V gene data show CDR1 as SGHAT and CDR2 as FQNNGV. CDR3 length: 15 residues. V was shortened by 4 bases and J by 0 bases, with 11 bases between the two germline ends. DNA of the CDR3: TGTGCCAGCAGCTCTCGAGGGGGTAGCACAGATACGCAGTATTTT. Its protein is CASSSRGGSTDTQYF.

This chain connects TRBV15 to TRBJ2-1, with TRBD2 identical over 9 bases. This CDR3 spans 15 amino acids. V was clipped by 4 bases and J by 6 bases; unmatched bases: 7. Germline V lookup: CDR1 LNHNV, CDR2 YYDKDF (reference sequence). CDR3 in amino acids: CATSTRGSGGNEQFF. CDR3 nucleotide sequence: TGTGCCACCAGCACCCGGGGTAGCGGGGGCAATGAGCAGTTCTTC.

The chain has TRBV18 and TRBJ2-7, with D possibly TRBD1 on 6 matching bases. Germline CDR1 reads KGHSH; CDR2 reads LQKENI. The CDR3 totals 16 residues. V lost 3 bases and J lost 0, with 15 bases in between. In DNA, the CDR3 is TGTGCCAGCTCACCTCTCGGACAGTCAGACTCCTACGAGCAGTACTTC. Its protein product is CASSPLGQSDSYEQYF.

The gene calls are TRBV5-1 and TRBJ2-6; D is ambiguous. The V gene's germline CDR1 is SGHRS and CDR2 YFSETQ. V shed 7 bases and J shed 3 bases, with 26 bases lying between them. This CDR3 is 19 amino acids long. The chain's CDR3 is CASAIKQLGRRYGANVLTF. The CDR3 DNA sequence: TGCGCCAGCGCCATAAAGCAGCTTGGGCGTAGATATGGGGCCAACGTCCTGACTTTC. The complete variable domain, with remaining parts taken from reference TRBV5-1 and TRBJ2-6, reads KAGVTQTPRYLIKTRGQQVTLSCSPISGHRSVSWYQQTPGQGLQFLFEYFSETQRNKGNFPGRFSGRQFSNSRSEMNVSTLELGDSALYLCASAIKQLGRRYGANVLTFGAGSRLTVL.

This clone has a single count. The chain combines TRBV6-1 with TRBJ1-2, with a tentative D call TRBD1 (6 bases). Trimming stripped 2 bases from V and 8 bases from J, with 15 bases between. CDR3 size: 14 residues. Germline loops: CDR1 MNHNS, CDR2 SASEGT. CDR3 DNA sequence: TGTGCCAGCAGTGAAAGTTCGGGGGGCGCCGGCTACACCTTC. Its translation is CASSESSGGAGYTF.

This clone appeared once. The chain has TRBV27 and TRBJ2-7, with D possibly being TRBD1 (6 bases). V shed 7 bases and J shed 3 bases, with 16 bases lying between them. Germline lookup yields CDR1 MNHEY and CDR2 SMNVEV (reference sequence). The CDR3 spans 14 residues. Here the CDR3 reads CASKQGGLGYEQYF. DNA of the CDR3: TGTGCCAGCAAACAGGGTGGGTTGGGCTACGAGCAGTACTTC.

This clone was found once. This chain joins TRBV6-1 and TRBJ1-6; 7 positions agree with TRBD1. Germline loops: CDR1 MNHNS, CDR2 SASEGT. V dropped 5 bases and J dropped 8; count of bases not matched to a gene: 9. The CDR3 extends over 15 amino acids. CDR3 residues: CASSTLTGEHSPLHF. The CDR3 coding sequence is TGTGCCAGCAGTACCCTAACAGGGGAGCATTCACCCCTCCACTTT.